The clone carrying this T cell receptor beta chain has a count of ten or more. Germline CDR1 is MNHNS and CDR2 is SASEGT. The CDR3 spans 13 residues. V was clipped by 3 bases and J by 8 bases, with 10 bases between them. The sample comes from a study of T cells in Graves' hyperthyroidism and ophthalmopathy. Across the whole study: Peripheral blood was obtained at initial diagnosis, preceding any treatment.

The source material, RNA transcripts, was used to amplify TCR beta CDR3 regions. TCR CDR3 underwent first-round RT-PCR with the HTBI primer set. TCRdb called the multiplex PCR reads again in MiXCR, with one record for every CDR3 protein. The profile shows a few hundred thousand distinct CDR3 sequences, roughly 13% of them singletons. Patients were aged 18 to 65, had disease duration under 2 months, and had newly diagnosed hyperthyroidism. The sequence was collected from a woman in her late teens or twenties with Graves' hyperthyroidism. Sequenced material: blood. V is TRBV6-1 and J is TRBJ1-4; no reliable D call. The CDR3 DNA is TGTGCCAGCAGTGAGAATCGGCGAGAAAAACTGTTTTTT. Translation: CASSENRREKLFF.